Sequencing of this T cell receptor beta chain was carried out in a study of neurological immune-mediated disorders. Each sequencing run yielded over 170 million TCR-beta sequences from 15-18 subjects. A single record per CDR3 protein comes from TCRdb applying MiXCR to the 5' RACE reads. The sample consists of roughly 27,000 distinct CDR3 sequences, more than 20% of them appearing once. The V gene lost 3 bases and the J gene lost 4 bases, with 9 bases spanning the gap. The CDR3 consists of 13 residues. The germline gives CDR1 LGHNA, CDR2 YNFKEQ. The sample holds a few counts of this clonotype. The V and J genes are TRBV4-2 and TRBJ2-5; TRBD1 is a possible D gene (7 bases). Sequenced sample: PBMCs. This receptor was identified in a woman in her sixties or seventies in good health. The CDR3: CASSQQGGETQYF. CDR3 DNA: TGTGCCAGCAGCCAGCAGGGGGGAGAGACCCAGTACTTC.